These 21 T cell receptor beta chains came from one sample sequenced in a study of T cell clonotyping in hematopoietic cell transplantation. The method was immunoSEQ multiplex PCR; TCRdb's version includes in-frame clones alone and lacks a portion of them. Of about 41,000 clones in the sample, approximately 95% were seen once. Material for sequencing was peripheral blood mononuclear cells. The receptor source for this set is a young man in good health. Some clones in this sample may be carry-over from other donors' samples.

This chain connects TRBV28 to TRBJ2-7; D is unclear. The CDR3 is 15 amino acids. Trimming removed 2 bases at V and 0 bases at J, with 11 bases between. Germline CDR1 MDHEN, CDR2 SYDVKM. The CDR3 sequence: CASSLPPLDSYEQYF. CDR3 bases: TGTGCCAGCAGTTTACCCCCCCTAGACTCCTACGAGCAGTACTTC.

This chain joins TRBV19 and TRBJ2-3; D possibly corresponds to TRBD1 (5 bases). The CDR3 is made up of 15 amino acids. V lost 3 bases and J lost 3, with 13 bases in between. The V gene's germline CDR1 is LNHDA and CDR2 SQIVND (reference sequence). CDR3 DNA: TGTGCCAGTAGTATTCGCAGGGCTGGTACAGATACGCAGTATTTT. Translating it yields CASSIRRAGTDTQYF.

The V and J genes are TRBV27 and TRBJ1-5, with D perhaps matching TRBD1 (6 bases). The CDR3 runs 15 residues. Trimming took 7 bases from V and 3 from J, leaving 16 bases between them. Germline-derived CDR1 and CDR2 are MNHEY and SMNVEV (reference sequence). In DNA form, the CDR3 reads TGTGCCAGCATGACCCTCTGGGGGGCCAATCAGCCCCAGCATTTT. Protein: CASMTLWGANQPQHF.

The chain joins TRBV19 to TRBJ2-2, with D possibly matching TRBD2 (5 bases). The CDR3 is made up of 13 amino acids. Looked up from germline, CDR1 is LNHDA and CDR2 is SQIVND (reference sequence). Between the trimmed V and J ends, which lost 8 bases and 6 bases, there was a span of 13 bases. This CDR3 is CASCAGVAGELFF. In DNA, the CDR3 is TGTGCCAGTTGCGCCGGGGTTGCCGGGGAGCTGTTTTTT. The whole variable domain, remainder taken from reference TRBV19 and TRBJ2-2, is DGGITQSPKYLFRKEGQNVTLSCEQNLNHDAMYWYRQDPGQGLRLIYYSQIVNDFQKGDIAEGYSVSREKKESFPLTVTSAQKNPTAFYLCASCAGVAGELFFGEGSRLTVL.

The chain joins TRBV2 to TRBJ1-5, with TRBD1 as a possible D gene (5 bases). V lost 8 bases, J lost 4 bases, and 18 bases lay in between. From germline, CDR1 is SNHLY and CDR2 FYNNEI. The CDR3 has 15 amino acids. The CDR3 coding sequence is TGTGCCAGCCGAGGTGGGACGGGTGGGAATCAGCCCCAGCATTTT. It codes for CASRGGTGGNQPQHF.

This clone appeared a single time. This chain links TRBV28 with TRBJ1-5; D might be TRBD1 (5 bases). The CDR3 loop spans 14 amino acids. V shed 6 bases and J shed 5 bases, with 14 bases lying between them. Germline V gene data show CDR1 as MDHEN and CDR2 as SYDVKM. This chain's CDR3 is CASSSGRGDQPQHF. Here the CDR3 DNA reads TGTGCCAGCAGCTCCGGAAGAGGGGATCAGCCCCAGCATTTT.

Written as DNA, the CDR3 is TGTGCCAGCAGCGTAGGGTCAGGACAGGGCTACGAGCAGTACTTC. As protein: CASSVGSGQGYEQYF. The chain uses TRBV9 and TRBJ2-7; TRBD1 aligns across 8 bases. Germline V CDR1 and CDR2: SGDLS, YYNGEE. V was pared by 0 bases and J by 3 bases, with 5 bases of the junction left unmatched. This CDR3 comprises 15 residues.

This chain joins TRBV5-1 and TRBJ2-7; TRBD2 might be the D (5 bases). Germline values: CDR1 SGHRS, CDR2 YFSETQ. Trimming took off 4 bases at V and 7 bases at J, with 12 bases between the two ends. The CDR3 extends over 12 amino acids. CDR3 protein: CASSPLGEEQYF. The CDR3 coding sequence is TGCGCCAGCAGCCCCCTCGGGGAAGAGCAGTACTTC.

The chain is built from TRBV10-3 and TRBJ1-1, with 11 positions matching TRBD1. Germline assignment: CDR1 ENHRY and CDR2 SYGVKD. V was pared by 2 bases and J by 11 bases, with 7 bases of the junction left unmatched. CDR3 length: 14 residues. The CDR3 DNA reads TGTGCCATCAGTGAGCCGGGACAGGGGGGTGTGGCTTTCTTT. Encoded protein: CAISEPGQGGVAFF.

The chain carries TRBV5-1 and TRBJ1-3; TRBD1 matches at 11 bases. Losses at the gene ends were 4 bases for V and 4 bases for J; bases not matched to a gene: 7. In germline, CDR1 is SGHRS, CDR2 YFSETQ. The CDR3 contains 16 residues. The CDR3: CASSPGRTGGGNTIYF. The CDR3 coding sequence is TGCGCCAGCAGCCCGGGGAGGACAGGGGGCGGAAACACCATATATTTT.

This clone was detected once. The V gene is TRBV19, the J gene TRBJ2-5; D gene unclear. The V gene's germline CDR1 is LNHDA and CDR2 SQIVND (reference sequence). This CDR3 region has 13 residues. Between the trimmed V and J ends, which lost 3 bases and 2 bases, there was a span of 7 bases. Here the CDR3 DNA reads TGTGCCAGTAGTATCGCCCCGCAAGAGACCCAGTACTTC. It is translated as CASSIAPQETQYF.

This clone appeared once. V usage is TRBV10-3 and J usage is TRBJ2-7; the match to TRBD2 covers 11 bases. The germline gives CDR1 ENHRY, CDR2 SYGVKD. J was trimmed by 6 bases and V by 8 bases; bases with no gene match: 9. This CDR3 is built from 14 residues. CDR3: CAISTGTSGLEQYF. The CDR3 region has the DNA TGTGCCATCTCAACCGGGACTAGCGGTCTCGAGCAGTACTTC.

The rearrangement uses TRBV11-2 and TRBJ2-7; 10 bases fit TRBD1. This CDR3 region has 13 residues. Germline V gene data show CDR1 as SGHAT and CDR2 as FQNNGV. The junction had 5 bases not matched to a gene; V was cut back by 4 bases and J by 8 bases. The CDR3 spells CASSWEGQGKQYF. Here the CDR3 DNA reads TGTGCCAGCAGCTGGGAGGGACAGGGGAAGCAGTACTTC.

The chain is built from TRBV9 and TRBJ2-2, with D perhaps TRBD1 or TRBD2 (6 bases each). Trimming pared 4 bases from V and 4 bases from J, leaving 14 bases between. In germline, CDR1 is SGDLS, CDR2 YYNGEE. The CDR3 totals 15 residues. The CDR3 DNA follows: TGTGCCAGCAGCCTAGGGGGGTCGCCCACCGGGGAGCTGTTTTTT. Translated: CASSLGGSPTGELFF.

The V and J genes are TRBV19 and TRBJ1-3, with TRBD1 matching 8 bases. Germline V CDR1 and CDR2: LNHDA, SQIVND (reference sequence). The CDR3 is 15 residues long. Trimming removed 5 bases from V and 8 bases from J; junction bases left unmatched: 11. For the CDR3, the DNA is TGTGCCAGTAGTCTGTTGGACAGGGATTTTGACACCATATATTTT. It is translated as CASSLLDRDFDTIYF.

This chain joins TRBV2 and TRBJ2-1; D remains unclear. This CDR3 spans 12 amino acids. CDR1 is SNHLY and CDR2 is FYNNEI in the germline V gene. Trimming stripped 5 bases from V and 10 bases from J, with 12 bases between. CDR3 loop: CASSFTTGEQFF. The CDR3 region has the DNA TGTGCCAGCAGTTTTACTACGGGCGAGCAGTTCTTC.

The V call is TRBV11-3, the J call TRBJ2-6, with D tentatively TRBD1 (5 bases). The CDR3 totals 15 residues. The germline CDR1 and CDR2 sequences are SGHNT and YENEEA. V lost 5 bases and J 1 base, leaving 9 bases between the germline ends. CDR3 in amino acids: CASSPGHSGANVLTF. The CDR3 region has the DNA TGTGCCAGCAGCCCTGGACATTCTGGGGCCAACGTCCTGACTTTC.

V is TRBV30 and J is TRBJ1-1; unclear D gene. V gave up 2 bases and J gave up 1 base, with 8 bases separating them. Germline V CDR1 and CDR2: GTSNPN, SVGIG (reference sequence). The CDR3 is made up of 13 amino acids. CDR3 nucleotide sequence: TGTGCCTGGAGTTTTCGGAGGAACACTGAAGCTTTCTTT. It yields the protein CAWSFRRNTEAFF.

In its sample, this clone was seen once. The chain employs TRBV19 and TRBJ1-2; 7 nucleotides agree with TRBD1. This CDR3 region has 14 residues. The germline CDR1 and CDR2 sequences are LNHDA and SQIVND (reference sequence). V was pared by 3 bases and J by 6 bases, with 7 bases of the junction left unmatched. Here the CDR3 DNA reads TGTGCCAGTAGTATGAGGGACAGACCCCATGGCTACACCTTC. It codes for CASSMRDRPHGYTF.

The chain uses TRBV12-5 and TRBJ2-2; 7 bases line up with TRBD2. Germline values: CDR1 LGHNT, CDR2 FRNRAP. The CDR3 extends over 15 amino acids. The ends lost 6 bases at V and 6 bases at J; junction bases unmatched: 10. The CDR3 here is CASGPGRGGSGELFF. CDR3 in DNA: TGTGCTAGTGGCCCAGGGAGGGGAGGATCCGGGGAGCTGTTTTTT. The whole variable domain, filled in from reference TRBV12-5 and TRBJ2-2, reads DARVTQTPRHKVTEMGQEVTMRCQPILGHNTVFWYRQTMMQGLELLAYFRNRAPLDDSGMPKDRFSAEMPDATLATLKIQPSEPRDSAVYFCASGPGRGGSGELFFGEGSRLTVL.

The V call is TRBV4-1, the J call TRBJ2-3, with TRBD2 as a possible D gene (5 bases). The CDR3 extends over 13 amino acids. Germline-derived CDR1 and CDR2 are MGHRA and YSYEKL. V was clipped by 0 bases and J by 5 bases, with 6 bases between them. CDR3 DNA: TGCGCCAGCAGCCAAGATGAGGGAGATACGCAGTATTTT. Translating gives CASSQDEGDTQYF.